Listed here are 7 T cell receptor beta chains from one sample, sequenced in a study of T cells in localized non-small cell lung cancer. Here immunoSEQ multiplex PCR was the method, and the copy in TCRdb shows in-frame clones only, minus some. The table lists about 26,000 clones, roughly 80% of them singletons. The sample here was peripheral blood, taken before any cancer treatment. The receptors were gathered from a man aged 35 to 70 with stage III squamous cell lung carcinoma.

This clone has more than one count but fewer than ten. This chain's CDR3 is CASSPGQGASETQYF. The CDR3 region has the DNA TGCGCCAGCAGTCCGGGACAGGGGGCCTCTGAGACCCAGTACTTC. The chain carries TRBV10-1 and TRBJ2-5; 12 bases map to TRBD1. With V trimmed by 5 bases and J by 5 bases, 6 bases remained unmatched. The CDR3 extends over 15 amino acids. Germline V gene data show CDR1 as WNHNN and CDR2 as SYGVQD (reference sequence).

The rearrangement uses TRBV7-9 and TRBJ1-5, with 8 bases lining up with TRBD1. Germline trimming cut 1 base from V and 12 bases from J; bases unmatched to any gene: 5. CDR1 is SEHNR, CDR2 FQNEAQ, per germline (reference sequence). CDR3 length: 13 residues. The CDR3: CASSLGTTGVQHF. The CDR3 DNA is TGTGCCAGCAGCTTAGGGACGACAGGGGTCCAGCATTTT.

The chain's CDR3 is CASSLDGSGAYNEQFF. The CDR3, as DNA: TGCGCCAGCAGCTTGGACGGTAGCGGGGCCTACAATGAGCAGTTCTTC. The chain is built from TRBV5-1 and TRBJ2-1, with 8 positions matching TRBD2. Germline-derived CDR1 and CDR2 are SGHRS and YFSETQ. CDR3 length equals 16 residues. V lost 0 bases, J lost 2 bases, and 4 bases stayed unmatched.

This clone was recorded a few times. This chain uses TRBV5-1 with TRBJ2-1; D assignment may be TRBD1 or TRBD2 (5 bases each). From germline, CDR1 is SGHRS and CDR2 YFSETQ. The V gene lost 0 bases and the J gene lost 10 bases, with 14 bases spanning the gap. The length of the CDR3 is 14 residues. Here the CDR3 DNA reads TGCGCCAGCAGCTTGGCCGTTGGGACCCAGGAGCAGTTCTTC. Amino acid sequence: CASSLAVGTQEQFF. Full variable domain (missing parts from reference TRBV5-1 and TRBJ2-1): KAGVTQTPRYLIKTRGQQVTLSCSPISGHRSVSWYQQTPGQGLQFLFEYFSETQRNKGNFPGRFSGRQFSNSRSEMNVSTLELGDSALYLCASSLAVGTQEQFFGPGTRLTVL.

The chain uses TRBV4-2 and TRBJ2-1, with D possibly matching TRBD1 (6 bases). The CDR3 is made up of 13 amino acids. V lost 4 bases and J lost 13, with 17 bases in between. Looked up from germline, CDR1 is LGHNA and CDR2 is YNFKEQ. This chain's CDR3 is CASSPQYRDPQFF. The CDR3, as DNA: TGTGCCAGCAGCCCACAGTACAGGGATCCCCAGTTCTTC.

The CDR3 protein is CAWGRRGGSYNEQFF. CDR3 nucleotide sequence: TGTGCCTGGGGCCGGAGGGGAGGCTCCTACAATGAGCAGTTCTTC. V usage is TRBV30 and J usage is TRBJ2-1, with D maybe TRBD2 (6 bases). V lost 5 bases and J 0 bases, leaving 14 bases between the germline ends. CDR3 size: 15 residues. The V gene's germline CDR1 is GTSNPN and CDR2 SVGIG (reference sequence).

The chain recombines TRBV7-8 with TRBJ2-4; D gene uncertain. V was clipped by 4 bases and J by 9 bases, with 16 bases between them. Germline CDR1 is SGHVS and CDR2 is FQNEAQ. The CDR3 spans 14 residues. The CDR3 loop reads CASSSGRPLGIQYF. CDR3 in DNA: TGTGCCAGCAGCTCGGGCCGTCCCTTAGGCATTCAGTACTTC.